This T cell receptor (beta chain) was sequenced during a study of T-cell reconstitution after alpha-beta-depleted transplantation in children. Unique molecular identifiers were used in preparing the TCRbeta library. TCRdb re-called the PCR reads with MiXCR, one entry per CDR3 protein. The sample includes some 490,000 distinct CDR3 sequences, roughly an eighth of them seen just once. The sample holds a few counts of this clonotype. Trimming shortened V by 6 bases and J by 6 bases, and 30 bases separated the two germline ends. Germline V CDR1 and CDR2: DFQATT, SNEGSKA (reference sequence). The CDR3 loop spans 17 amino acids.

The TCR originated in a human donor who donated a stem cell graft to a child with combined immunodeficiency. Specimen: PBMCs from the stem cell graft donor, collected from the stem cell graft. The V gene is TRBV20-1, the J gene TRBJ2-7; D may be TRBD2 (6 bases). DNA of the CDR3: TGCAGTGCCGTTGGGTCCCTTATAGCGGTAGGAACAGGCGAGCAGTACTTC. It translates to CSAVGSLIAVGTGEQYF.